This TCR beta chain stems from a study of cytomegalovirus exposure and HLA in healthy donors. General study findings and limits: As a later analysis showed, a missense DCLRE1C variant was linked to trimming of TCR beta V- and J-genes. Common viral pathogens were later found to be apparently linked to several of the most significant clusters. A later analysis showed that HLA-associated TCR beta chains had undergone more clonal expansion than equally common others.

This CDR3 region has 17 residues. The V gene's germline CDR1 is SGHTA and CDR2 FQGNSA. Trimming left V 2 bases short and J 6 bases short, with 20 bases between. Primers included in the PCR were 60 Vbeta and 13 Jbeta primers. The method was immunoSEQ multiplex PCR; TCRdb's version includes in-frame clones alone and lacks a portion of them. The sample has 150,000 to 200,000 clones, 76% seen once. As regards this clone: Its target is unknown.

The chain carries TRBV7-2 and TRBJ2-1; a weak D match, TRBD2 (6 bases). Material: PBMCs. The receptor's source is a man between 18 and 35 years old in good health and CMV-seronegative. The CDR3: CASSLRGAMGLRNEQFF. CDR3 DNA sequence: TGTGCCAGCAGCTTACGCGGTGCCATGGGACTCCGCAATGAGCAGTTCTTC.